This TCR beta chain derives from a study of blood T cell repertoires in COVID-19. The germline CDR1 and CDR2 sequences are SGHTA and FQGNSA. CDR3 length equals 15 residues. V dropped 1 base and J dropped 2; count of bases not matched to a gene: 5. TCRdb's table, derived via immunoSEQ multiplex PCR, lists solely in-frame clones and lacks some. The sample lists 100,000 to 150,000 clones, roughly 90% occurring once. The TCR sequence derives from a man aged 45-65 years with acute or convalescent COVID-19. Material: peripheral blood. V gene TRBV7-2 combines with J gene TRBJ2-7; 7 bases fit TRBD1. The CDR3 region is CASSLGWDRAYEQYF. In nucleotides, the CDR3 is TGTGCCAGCAGCTTAGGGTGGGACAGAGCCTACGAGCAGTACTTC.